Below, 17 T cell receptor beta chains from the same sample are listed, as sequenced in a study of T-cell memory formation after mild COVID-19. TCRdb called the 5' RACE reads again in MiXCR, with one record for every CDR3 protein. This table holds roughly 610,000 distinct CDR3 sequences, roughly 17% found once. The sample taken for sequencing was PBMCs or a T cell subset sorted from them (not recorded which). Receptors originate from an adult woman who had mild COVID-19 (a few samples of this study predate the infection). Cell type and time point are not known.

This clonotype was picked up a small number of times. The chain combines TRBV12-3 or TRBV12-4 with TRBJ2-3; weak D call: TRBD2 (7 bases). There are 15 residues in the CDR3. Trimming left V 9 bases short and J 6 bases short, with 22 bases between. In DNA form, the CDR3 reads TGTGCCAGTTCGTGGGGGGGCCGGATATGGGATACGCAGTATTTT. This sequence encodes CASSWGGRIWDTQYF.

This clonotype has just a few counts. The CDR3 loop is CASSLNPGANIQYF. CDR3 DNA: TGTGCCAGCAGCTTAAATCCGGGGGCCAACATTCAGTACTTC. The chain recombines TRBV7-3 with TRBJ2-4; D possibly uses TRBD1 or TRBD2 (6 bases each). Looked up from germline, CDR1 is SGHTA and CDR2 is FQGTGA. V was shortened by 1 base and J by 7 bases, with 11 bases between the two germline ends. The CDR3 runs 14 residues.

This clonotype was seen only a few times. V usage is TRBV19 and J usage is TRBJ2-3; 9 nucleotides match TRBD2. CDR1 is LNHDA and CDR2 is SQIVND in the germline V gene (reference sequence). The CDR3 is made up of 17 amino acids. Losses at the gene ends were 4 bases for V and 4 bases for J; bases not matched to a gene: 12. This CDR3 reads CASSKGGRAILADTQYF. The CDR3, as DNA: TGTGCCAGTAGTAAGGGCGGGAGGGCCATTTTGGCAGATACGCAGTATTTT.

This clonotype was counted only a few times. This rearrangement joins TRBV6-1 to TRBJ2-3, with a weak D call TRBD2 (6 bases). Germline values: CDR1 MNHNS, CDR2 SASEGT. Trimming cost V 4 bases and J 1 base, with 15 bases left between them. CDR3 length equals 16 residues. CDR3 sequence: CASSGGPKRGTDTQYF. The CDR3 coding sequence is TGTGCCAGCAGTGGAGGTCCCAAGCGGGGCACAGATACGCAGTATTTT.

This clonotype has more than one count but fewer than ten. This chain links TRBV4-3 with TRBJ2-7; no definite D call. The V end lost 3 bases, the J end lost 1 base, and 13 bases lay between the germline ends. This CDR3 contains 15 residues. Germline-derived CDR1 and CDR2 are LGHNA and YSLEER. The CDR3 sequence: CASSQRASPSYEQYF. Here the CDR3 DNA reads TGCGCCAGCAGCCAGAGAGCGAGCCCGTCCTACGAGCAGTACTTC.

This clonotype was detected only a few times. V and J are TRBV7-2 and TRBJ1-1; D not resolved. Germline V CDR1 and CDR2: SGHTA, FQGNSA. V lost 2 bases, J lost 10 bases, and 11 bases lay in between. The CDR3 is 12 residues long. The CDR3 sequence: CASSLNSAGAFF. Written as DNA, the CDR3 is TGTGCCAGCAGCTTAAACTCGGCGGGAGCTTTCTTT.

The table lists this clonotype with a few counts. The chain has TRBV24-1 and TRBJ2-1, with 7 bases that match TRBD2. Germline CDR1 KGHDR, CDR2 SFDVKD. V shed 8 bases and J 1 base; nucleotides not matched to a gene: 4. This CDR3 spans 14 amino acids. CDR3 residues: CATTSSGSYNEQFF. CDR3 coding DNA: TGTGCCACCACCTCTAGCGGATCCTACAATGAGCAGTTCTTC.

The chain uses TRBV4-2 and TRBJ2-2, with D possibly TRBD2 on 5 matching bases. From germline, CDR1 is LGHNA and CDR2 YNFKEQ. The CDR3 runs 15 residues. Trimming took 1 base from V and 5 from J, leaving 11 bases between them. The CDR3 DNA sequence: TGTGCCAGCAGCCAAGTGGAACGGGAAACCGGGGAGCTGTTTTTT. It codes for CASSQVERETGELFF.

This clonotype was recorded a few times. The chain employs TRBV7-9 and TRBJ2-5; tentatively, D is TRBD1 (5 bases). Germline CDR1 SEHNR, CDR2 FQNEAQ (reference sequence). Between the trimmed V and J ends, which lost 8 bases and 2 bases, there was a span of 9 bases. The CDR3 sequence is 12 residues long. CDR3 nucleotides: TGTGCCAGCCGACAGTCTCAAGAGACCCAGTACTTC. Protein: CASRQSQETQYF.

A few counts support this clonotype. V gene TRBV9 combines with J gene TRBJ1-2; perhaps TRBD1 as D (6 bases). This CDR3 contains 16 residues. V lost 0 bases, J lost 2 bases, and 14 bases lay in between. The germline V gene has CDR1 SGDLS and CDR2 YYNGEE. The CDR3 nucleotides are TGTGCCAGCAGCGTAGACTTGACAGGCAAGAACTATGGCTACACCTTC. It codes for CASSVDLTGKNYGYTF.

V gene TRBV3-1 combines with J gene TRBJ2-5; D is unclear. V was cut by 4 bases and J by 6 bases, with 18 bases left in between. This CDR3 spans 15 amino acids. CDR1 and CDR2 from the germline V gene are LGHDT and YNNKEL (reference sequence). As DNA, the CDR3 is TGTGCCAGCAGCCTCCCGCTCCTATTGGGAAAGACCCAGTACTTC. It translates to CASSLPLLLGKTQYF.

This chain joins TRBV6-6 and TRBJ2-5, with no clear D. The CDR3 totals 14 residues. The ends were cut back, 0 bases at V and 5 bases at J, with 10 bases in the middle. The V gene's germline CDR1 is MNHNY and CDR2 SVGAGI (reference sequence). The CDR3 region has the DNA TGTGCCAGCAGTTACTCGACCCGTGGGGAGACCCAGTACTTC. Amino acid sequence: CASSYSTRGETQYF.

This clonotype was counted between two and nine times. The V gene is TRBV27, the J gene TRBJ2-1; 14 bases align to TRBD2. Per germline, CDR1 MNHEY and CDR2 SMNVEV (reference sequence). Trimming at V came to 6 bases and at J to 7 bases, leaving 14 bases not matched to a gene. There are 18 residues in the CDR3. The CDR3 DNA sequence: TGTGCCAGCAGCCGCGGACTAGCGGGGGGAGGTCGGATTAATGAGCAGTTCTTC. It is translated as CASSRGLAGGGRINEQFF.

This clonotype was seen repeatedly, ten times or more. This rearrangement joins TRBV7-3 to TRBJ2-5, with 8 bases lining up with TRBD1. Germline assignment: CDR1 SGHTA and CDR2 FQGTGA. The ends lost 5 bases at V and 1 base at J; junction bases unmatched: 3. CDR3 length: 14 residues. The CDR3 DNA is TGTGCCAGCAGCCTTACAGGGGGCCAAGAGACCCAGTACTTC. This sequence encodes CASSLTGGQETQYF.

This clonotype appeared a few times. The chain employs TRBV20-1 and TRBJ1-3; D possibly corresponds to TRBD1 (5 bases). Trimming left V 3 bases short and J 2 bases short, with 8 bases between. The CDR3 totals 13 residues. The germline CDR1 and CDR2 sequences are DFQATT and SNEGSKA (reference sequence). CDR3 sequence (DNA): TGCAGTGCTAGGGGACCCCCTGGAAACACCATATATTTT. It encodes CSARGPPGNTIYF.

This clonotype was seen at least ten times. The chain has TRBV7-2 and TRBJ2-3, with 10 bases aligning to TRBD2. J lost 4 bases, V lost 0 bases, and 7 bases had no gene match. Per the germline V gene, CDR1 is SGHTA and CDR2 is FQGNSA. The CDR3 length is 17 residues. CDR3 sequence reads: CASSLAQASGSADTQYF. In DNA form, the CDR3 reads TGTGCCAGCAGCTTAGCGCAGGCTAGCGGGAGTGCAGATACGCAGTATTTT.

This chain uses TRBV20-1 with TRBJ2-1; D is uncertain. CDR1 is DFQATT, CDR2 SNEGSKA, per germline (reference sequence). Trimming shortened V by 1 base and J by 0 bases, and 10 bases separated the two germline ends. The CDR3 extends over 15 amino acids. CDR3 sequence reads: CSARALSFSYNEQFF. DNA of the CDR3: TGCAGTGCTAGAGCCTTAAGCTTCTCCTACAATGAGCAGTTCTTC.